One sample yielded the 9 T cell receptor beta chains listed below, sequenced in a study of cytomegalovirus exposure and HLA in healthy donors. In the PCR, 60 Vbeta and 13 Jbeta primers were used. Profiled with immunoSEQ multiplex PCR; TCRdb holds only in-frame clones, not every one. The data show roughly 160,000 clones, roughly 85% seen once. The specimen was PBMCs. Receptor source: a man aged 30 to 39 in good health and CMV-seronegative.

This chain connects TRBV7-3 to TRBJ2-7; D perhaps matches TRBD2 (6 bases). Deletions cut 5 bases from V and 1 base from J, with 9 bases between. The CDR3 length is 13 residues. CDR1 and CDR2 from the germline V gene are SGHTA and FQGTGA. The CDR3 sequence is CASSRAGSYEQYF. The CDR3, as DNA: TGTGCCAGCAGCCGAGCGGGTTCCTACGAGCAGTACTTC.

This clone has only a few counts. The chain recombines TRBV5-1 with TRBJ2-2, with D perhaps TRBD2 (5 bases). Trimming stripped 7 bases from V and 0 bases from J, with 13 bases between. Germline-derived CDR1 and CDR2 are SGHRS and YFSETQ. The CDR3 is 15 amino acids. CDR3 in amino acids: CASASMGANTGELFF. CDR3 coding DNA: TGCGCCAGCGCGTCTATGGGAGCGAACACCGGGGAGCTGTTTTTT.

This chain links TRBV28 with TRBJ1-5; TRBD1 might be the D (5 bases). The CDR3 contains 15 residues. Trimming cost V 4 bases and J 3 bases, with 13 bases left between them. CDR1 is MDHEN and CDR2 is SYDVKM in the germline V gene. The chain's CDR3 is CASSSPPGLNQPQHF. In DNA form, the CDR3 reads TGTGCCAGCAGTTCGCCACCGGGACTCAATCAGCCCCAGCATTTT.

The genes are TRBV14 and TRBJ1-4; D is unresolved. Germline V gene sequence: CDR1 SGHDN, CDR2 FVKESK. The germline V and J ends were trimmed by 4 bases and 6 bases, with 18 bases remaining between them. CDR3 size: 16 residues. The CDR3 DNA sequence: TGTGCCAGCAGCCTCCGGTGGGGAGCTGGAGATGAAAAACTGTTTTTT. Translated, it gives CASSLRWGAGDEKLFF.

This clone came up a few times. The chain recombines TRBV21-1 with TRBJ2-2; the table's D gene call, TRBD1, was not cross checked with the DNA. TRBV21-1 counts as a pseudogene. The CDR3 loop spans 17 amino acids. For the CDR3, the DNA is TGTGCCAGCAGCAAAGCTTCCGACAGGGGGGGAAACGGGGAGCTGTTTTTT. This codes for CASSKASDRGGNGELFF.

This rearrangement joins TRBV19 to TRBJ2-3, with 8 bases lining up with TRBD2. Germline-derived CDR1 and CDR2 are LNHDA and SQIVND (reference sequence). The CDR3 has 16 amino acids. The trim removed 5 bases at V and 2 bases at J, leaving 9 bases unmatched. The CDR3 sequence: CASSVPSGRYTDTQYF. The CDR3 DNA sequence: TGTGCCAGTAGTGTTCCTAGCGGGCGATACACAGATACGCAGTATTTT.

This sequence joins TRBV25-1 and TRBJ2-3; 7 nucleotides match TRBD2. Trimming took 0 bases from V and 5 from J; bases not matched to a gene: 14. The CDR3 is 18 amino acids. CDR1 is MGHDK, CDR2 SYGVNS, per germline. The CDR3 nucleotides read TGTGCCAGCAGTGAATATGGGCTAGCGGCGGGAGTTGGAGATACGCAGTATTTT. Protein sequence: CASSEYGLAAGVGDTQYF.

The chain employs TRBV18 and TRBJ2-7, with D perhaps matching TRBD2 (6 bases). Germline CDR1 KGHSH, CDR2 LQKENI. V lost 2 bases to trimming and J lost 0 bases, with 11 bases between them. The CDR3 runs to 15 residues. Here the CDR3 reads CASSPYETSSYEQYF. The CDR3 DNA follows: TGTGCCAGCTCACCATACGAGACTAGCTCCTACGAGCAGTACTTC.

In regard to this clone: Different DNA sequences within this sample yield the same CDR3. The V call is TRBV5-6, the J call TRBJ2-3; D uncertain. V dropped 1 base and J dropped 3 bases, with 9 bases sitting between them. CDR3 length: 14 amino acids. CDR1 SGHDT and CDR2 YYEEEE come from the germline V gene. As DNA, the CDR3 is TGTGCCAGCAGCTTGCCTGGCGGAACAGATACGCAGTATTTT. This sequence encodes CASSLPGGTDTQYF.